The rows below give T cell receptor beta chains drawn from one sample of a study of OX40 agonist ivuxolimab in advanced cancers. Sequencing used immunoSEQ multiplex PCR; TCRdb keeps in-frame clones, though not all of them. The sample includes 65,000 to 75,000 clones, more than 70% of them seen just once. The sequencing used CD4+ or CD8+ T cells sorted from blood, collected in a trial of the OX40 agonist ivuxolimab. The receptor set was obtained from an adult with an advanced solid tumor such as melanoma, head and neck, liver or kidney cancer. Both conserved end residues are part of each CDR3. A D gene is named only where the DNA matches it firmly. Where a row states a size, it is once, few, many or the class of an expanded clone; other rows omit it.

clone size,D gene,J gene,V gene,CDR3 protein,CDR3 DNA
NA,NA,TRBJ2-7,TRBV18,CASSPPGGLSYEQYF,TGTGCCAGCTCACCACCGGGGGGCTTATCGTACGAGCAGTACTTC
NA,NA,TRBJ2-5,TRBV18,CASSPFGQETQYF,TGTGCCAGCTCACCCTTCGGCCAAGAGACCCAGTACTTC
NA,NA,TRBJ1-2,TRBV5-1,CASSLSGFGYTF,TGCGCCAGCAGCTTATCGGGGTTTGGCTACACCTTC
NA,NA,TRBJ1-2,TRBV19,CASSPAGAANYGYTF,TGTGCCAGTAGCCCCGCGGGGGCAGCTAACTATGGCTACACCTTC
NA,NA,TRBJ1-6,TRBV15,CATSRDTRLGPLHF,TGTGCCACCAGCAGGGACACTAGGTTAGGTCCCCTCCACTTT
NA,NA,TRBJ2-5,TRBV5-1,CASRVGPDQETQYF,TGCGCCAGCAGAGTGGGTCCTGATCAAGAGACCCAGTACTTC
NA,TRBD2,TRBJ2-5,TRBV27,CASRSGGKQETQYF,TGTGCCAGCAGGTCCGGGGGGAAACAAGAGACCCAGTACTTC
few,TRBD1,TRBJ2-2,TRBV9,CASSRGLTGELFF,TGTGCCAGCAGTAGGGGGCTTACCGGGGAGCTGTTTTTT
NA,NA,TRBJ1-3,TRBV10-3,CAIRQGAGNTIYF,TGTGCCATCAGGCAGGGTGCTGGAAACACCATATATTTT
once,NA,TRBJ2-2,TRBV2,CASSVIVPGELFF,TGTGCCAGCAGTGTAATCGTACCGGGGGAGCTGTTTTTT
NA,NA,TRBJ2-2,TRBV18,CASSLRSANTGELFF,TGTGCCAGCTCCCTTAGGTCCGCGAACACCGGGGAGCTGTTTTTT
NA,NA,TRBJ2-2,TRBV2,CASEPGGPGELFF,TGTGCCAGCGAACCCGGGGGTCCCGGGGAGCTGTTTTTT
NA,TRBD1,TRBJ1-2,TRBV4-2,CASSQPSTGPEKGYTF,TGTGCCAGCAGCCAACCCTCGACAGGGCCGGAAAAAGGCTACACCTTC
NA,NA,TRBJ2-3,TRBV2,CASSGLTSTDTQYF,TGTGCCAGCAGTGGGTTAACTAGCACAGATACGCAGTATTTT
NA,NA,TRBJ1-4,TRBV13,CASSLRTGTNEKLFF,TGTGCCAGCAGCCTCCGGACGGGAACTAATGAAAAACTGTTTTTT
NA,TRBD1,TRBJ1-1,TRBV28,CASSRGDRGGPEAFF,TGTGCCAGCAGCCGGGGGGACAGGGGTGGCCCTGAAGCTTTCTTT
NA,NA,TRBJ1-1,TRBV5-4,CASSLDGPELTEAFF,TGTGCCAGCAGCTTGGATGGACCGGAGTTGACTGAAGCTTTCTTT
NA,NA,TRBJ2-3,TRBV7-9,CASSVPGSDTDTQYF,TGTGCCAGCAGCGTCCCGGGGAGCGACACAGATACGCAGTATTTT
NA,NA,TRBJ2-2,TRBV7-6,CASSLFEYTGELFF,TGTGCCAGCAGCTTATTCGAATACACCGGGGAGCTGTTTTTT
NA,TRBD1,TRBJ1-2,TRBV6-1,CASSRSGGIDGYTF,TGTGCCAGCAGTAGGTCAGGGGGTATCGATGGCTACACCTTC
NA,TRBD2,TRBJ2-3,TRBV6-5,CASTSGSTDTQYF,TGTGCCAGTACTAGCGGGAGCACAGATACGCAGTATTTT
NA,NA,TRBJ1-2,TRBV6-5,CASRATGANYGYTF,TGTGCCAGCAGGGCGACAGGAGCCAACTATGGCTACACCTTC
NA,NA,TRBJ1-1,TRBV5-4,CATPNREGTEAFF,TGTGCCACCCCGAACAGGGAAGGGACTGAAGCTTTCTTT
NA,TRBD2,TRBJ2-3,TRBV4-1,CASSQESSSGGGYTDTQYF,TGCGCCAGCAGCCAAGAATCGTCGAGCGGGGGAGGTTACACAGATACGCAGTATTTT
NA,TRBD2,TRBJ2-3,TRBV7-2,CASSPGTSPADTQYF,TGTGCCAGCAGCCCGGGGACTAGCCCTGCGGATACGCAGTATTTT
once,NA,TRBJ1-2,TRBV5-8,CASSLDRDAGWGYTF,TGTGCCAGCAGCTTGGACCGGGACGCTGGATGGGGCTACACCTTC
NA,NA,TRBJ1-2,TRBV5-1,CASSPGNGYTF,TGCGCCAGCAGTCCAGGGAACGGCTACACCTTC
NA,TRBD2,TRBJ2-1,TRBV5-1,CASSLGLAIGEQFF,TGCGCCAGCAGCTTGGGACTAGCGATAGGTGAGCAGTTCTTC
NA,NA,TRBJ1-1,TRBV6-1,CASTGTLNTEAFF,TGTGCCAGCACGGGCACCCTGAACACTGAAGCTTTCTTT
NA,TRBD1,TRBJ1-6,TRBV5-1,CASSLAAGGNSPLHF,TGCGCCAGCAGCTTGGCGGCAGGGGGGAATTCACCCCTCCACTTT
NA,NA,TRBJ1-3,TRBV5-6,CASSFGYSGNTIYF,TGTGCCAGCAGCTTTGGCTACTCTGGAAACACCATATATTTT
NA,TRBD1,TRBJ1-2,TRBV10-2,CASSRDRGYGYTF,TGCGCCAGCAGCCGGGACAGGGGCTATGGCTACACCTTC
once,NA,TRBJ1-3,TRBV5-1,CASSLDPASGNTIYF,TGCGCCAGCAGCCTTGACCCCGCTTCTGGAAACACCATATATTTT
NA,NA,TRBJ2-1,TRBV4-1,CASSQDPGRGSYNEQFF,TGCGCCAGCAGCCAAGATCCAGGGCGGGGTTCCTACAATGAGCAGTTCTTC
once,NA,TRBJ2-7,TRBV10-1,CASSDGSHDEQYF,TGCGCCAGCAGTGATGGTAGCCACGACGAGCAGTACTTC
NA,TRBD2,TRBJ2-3,TRBV5-8,CASSLAWGGRTDTQYF,TGTGCCAGCAGCTTGGCCTGGGGGGGGAGGACAGATACGCAGTATTTT
NA,NA,TRBJ2-2,TRBV9,CASSVGASQNTGELFF,TGTGCCAGCAGCGTAGGGGCATCTCAGAACACCGGGGAGCTGTTTTTT